This TCR beta chain came from a study of T cells in Graves' hyperthyroidism and ophthalmopathy. This clonotype has a count of ten or more. Its antigen is undetermined. TCR beta CDR3 regions were amplified from RNA transcripts. The HTBI set primed first-round TCR CDR3 RT-PCR. In TCRdb, the multiplex PCR reads were re-called with MiXCR into one record per CDR3 protein. The top ten clones hold roughly 30% of a sample with more than 150,000 distinct CDR3 sequences, about a sixth of them seen once. Germline lookup yields CDR1 DFQATT and CDR2 SNEGSKA (reference sequence). V shed 0 bases and J 3 bases; nucleotides not matched to a gene: 10. The length of the CDR3 is 16 residues. Study outcomes and limitations: Among clonotypes expanded in thyroid above 0.001, most were also found in blood.

The chain uses TRBV20-1 and TRBJ1-2; TRBD1 matches at 7 bases. Sequencing used blood. This sequence was found in a woman between 45 and 60 years old with Graves' hyperthyroidism. The CDR3 DNA is TGCAGTGCTAGAGAGGCCAGGACAGGAGGATACTATGGCTACACCTTC. It encodes CSAREARTGGYYGYTF.